This T cell receptor (beta chain) was sequenced in a study of identical twins. Healthy Caucasians supplied all donations. This clonotype was seen at least ten times. Its antigen is unidentified. CDR1 is MNHEY and CDR2 is SMNVEV in the germline V gene (reference sequence). V lost 6 bases and J 6 bases, leaving 14 bases between the germline ends. The CDR3 has 13 residues. From the 5' RACE reads, TCRdb called clonotypes with MiXCR, one entry per CDR3 protein. Of 350,000 or so distinct CDR3 sequences detected, over 9% appear once; the ten largest clones hold around 7.2%. Whole-study findings and limits: Within cord blood, abundant beta clonotypes carried fewer insertions, but memory repertoires showed no such trend.

These data were also reused for a study on yellow fever vaccine responses in identical twins.

The sequenced sample consisted of CD8+ T cells sorted from blood. This chain links TRBV27 with TRBJ1-1; D remains ambiguous. This clonotype was obtained from a woman younger than 30 in good health. This chain's CDR3 is CASSNVGLAEAFF. The CDR3 nucleotides read TGTGCCAGCAGCAACGTAGGTCTGGCTGAAGCTTTCTTT.